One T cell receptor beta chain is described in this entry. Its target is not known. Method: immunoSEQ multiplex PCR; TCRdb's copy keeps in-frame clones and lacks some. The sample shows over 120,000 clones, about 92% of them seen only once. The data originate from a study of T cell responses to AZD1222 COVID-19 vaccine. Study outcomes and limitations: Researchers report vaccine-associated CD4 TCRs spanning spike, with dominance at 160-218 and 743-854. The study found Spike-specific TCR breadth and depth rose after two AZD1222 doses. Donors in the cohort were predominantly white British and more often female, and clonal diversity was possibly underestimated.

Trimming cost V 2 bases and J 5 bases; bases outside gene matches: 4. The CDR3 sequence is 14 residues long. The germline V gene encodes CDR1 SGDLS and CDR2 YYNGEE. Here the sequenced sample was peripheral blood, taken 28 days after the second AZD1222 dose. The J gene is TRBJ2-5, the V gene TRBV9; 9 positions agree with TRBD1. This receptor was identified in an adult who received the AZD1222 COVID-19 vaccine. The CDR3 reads CASSVGQGGETQYF. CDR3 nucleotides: TGTGCCAGCAGCGTGGGACAGGGAGGGGAGACCCAGTACTTC.